Listed below are T cell receptor beta chains from one sample, sequenced in a study of cytomegalovirus exposure and HLA in healthy donors. Profiled with immunoSEQ multiplex PCR; TCRdb holds only in-frame clones, not every one. The table lists around 180,000 clones, around 86% of them singletons. Sequencing input: PBMCs. Receptors were obtained from a woman between 18 and 30 years old in good health and CMV-seronegative. Each CDR3 is given with its conserved first and last residue. A D gene is named only where the DNA matches it firmly. Clone size is not always given. Where it is, it says once, few, many or a class for expanded clones.

12,TRBJ2-7,TRBV18,NA,NA,CASSPKSSEQYF,TGTGCCAGCTCACCAAAAAGTAGCGAGCAGTACTTC
10,TRBJ1-1,TRBV5-4,few,TRBD1,CASGTGKAFF,TGTGCCAGCGGGACAGGGAAAGCTTTCTTT
14,TRBJ2-7,TRBV5-4,NA,NA,CASSLAGAGNEQYF,TGTGCCAGCAGCTTGGCAGGGGCTGGAAACGAGCAGTACTTC
13,TRBJ2-3,TRBV27,NA,NA,CASSLAYTDTQYF,TGTGCCAGCAGTCTAGCCTACACAGATACGCAGTATTTT
12,TRBJ2-3,TRBV11-3,many,NA,CASSATQGTQYF,TGTGCCAGCAGCGCAACTCAGGGTACGCAGTATTTT
17,TRBJ2-1,TRBV4-1,NA,TRBD1,CASRPTWDRGLNNEQFF,TGCGCCAGCAGGCCAACCTGGGACAGGGGTCTAAACAATGAGCAGTTCTTC
16,TRBJ2-5,TRBV7-6,NA,TRBD1,CASSLGGTELGETQYF,TGTGCCAGCAGCTTAGGAGGGACAGAGTTAGGAGAGACCCAGTACTTC
16,TRBJ2-2,TRBV5-6,NA,TRBD2,CASSLGEGWPTGELFF,TGTGCCAGCAGCTTGGGGGAGGGGTGGCCCACCGGGGAGCTGTTTTTT
15,TRBJ2-7,TRBV10-1,NA,NA,CASSAGALSSYEQYF,TGCGCCAGCAGTGCCGGTGCCCTAAGCTCCTACGAGCAGTACTTC
18,TRBJ2-3,TRBV7-2,NA,NA,CASSLFGGNLLSTDTQYF,TGTGCCAGCAGCTTGTTTGGAGGGAACCTCCTGAGCACAGATACGCAGTATTTT
16,TRBJ2-3,TRBV5-1,NA,NA,CASSLGQAGGSDTQYF,TGCGCCAGCAGCTTGGGACAGGCAGGGGGGTCGGATACGCAGTATTTT
12,TRBJ2-5,TRBV4-2,NA,TRBD1,CASSQDRTGQYF,TGTGCCAGCAGCCAAGATAGGACAGGACAGTACTTC
18,TRBJ2-7,TRBV6-4,NA,TRBD2,CASSPEGSGRVTRGEQYF,TGTGCCAGCAGTCCTGAGGGTAGCGGGAGGGTGACCAGGGGCGAGCAGTACTTC
15,TRBJ2-5,TRBV30,NA,TRBD1,CAWRDRGIGRETQYF,TGTGCCTGGAGGGACAGGGGAATCGGTCGGGAGACCCAGTACTTC
14,TRBJ1-1,TRBV6-5,NA,NA,CASSLGGQNTEAFF,TGTGCCAGCAGTTTGGGAGGCCAGAACACTGAAGCTTTCTTT
15,TRBJ1-4,TRBV11-2,NA,TRBD1,CASSPRQGLSEKLFF,TGTGCCAGCAGCCCGCGACAGGGTCTTTCTGAAAAACTGTTTTTT
14,TRBJ1-4,TRBV19,NA,NA,CASRTSGDHEKLFF,TGTGCCAGTAGGACATCAGGGGACCATGAAAAACTGTTTTTT
15,TRBJ2-1,TRBV19,NA,TRBD2,CASSPAGLAYNEQFF,TGTGCCAGTAGCCCCGCGGGACTAGCCTACAATGAGCAGTTCTTC
14,TRBJ1-5,TRBV19,once,TRBD1,CASDRGRNNQPQHF,TGTGCCAGTGACAGGGGGAGGAACAATCAGCCCCAGCATTTT
14,TRBJ1-2,TRBV16,NA,TRBD1,CASSLRTGVNGYTF,TGTGCCAGCAGCCTAAGGACAGGGGTAAATGGCTACACCTTC
13,TRBJ2-7,TRBV5-4,NA,TRBD1,CASSLGGTVEQYF,TGTGCCAGCAGCTTGGGGGGGACAGTCGAGCAGTACTTC
16,TRBJ1-2,TRBV28,NA,TRBD1,CASSSYRDRGQHGYTF,TGTGCCAGCAGCTCTTACCGGGACAGGGGGCAACATGGCTACACCTTC
14,TRBJ2-1,TRBV4-1,NA,NA,CASSQGQSYNEQFF,TGCGCCAGCAGCCAAGGACAATCCTACAATGAGCAGTTCTTC
15,TRBJ1-5,TRBV7-2,NA,NA,CASSFTGNSNQPQHF,TGTGCCAGCAGTTTTACAGGGAATAGCAATCAGCCCCAGCATTTT
13,TRBJ2-7,TRBV7-9,NA,TRBD1,CASSYYRGEEQYF,TGTGCCAGCAGCTACTACAGGGGTGAAGAGCAGTACTTC
14,TRBJ1-1,TRBV5-8,NA,NA,CASSLVTPRGEAFF,TGTGCCAGCAGCTTGGTAACACCGCGGGGGGAAGCTTTCTTT
15,TRBJ2-3,TRBV27,NA,NA,CASSPERERADTQYF,TGTGCCAGCAGTCCAGAACGGGAGCGGGCAGATACGCAGTATTTT
11,TRBJ2-1,TRBV20-1,NA,TRBD1,CSAENRGPQFF,TGCAGTGCGGAGAACAGGGGGCCGCAGTTCTTC
18,TRBJ1-1,TRBV9,NA,TRBD1,CASSDKTGKGSANTEAFF,TGTGCCAGCAGCGATAAGACAGGGAAGGGTAGTGCGAACACTGAAGCTTTCTTT
16,TRBJ2-6,TRBV2,once,TRBD2,CASSGGLAPGANVLTF,TGTGCCAGCAGTGGAGGACTAGCACCTGGGGCCAACGTCCTGACTTTC
16,TRBJ1-6,TRBV6-1,few,NA,CASSEGVEKGVSPLHF,TGTGCCAGCAGTGAAGGGGTAGAGAAGGGAGTCTCACCCCTCCACTTT
19,TRBJ2-6,TRBV6-1,NA,NA,CASSEAPLGFGAGANVLTF,TGTGCCAGCAGTGAAGCTCCCCTAGGATTCGGGGCTGGGGCCAACGTCCTGACTTTC
13,TRBJ2-7,TRBV4-1,NA,NA,CASSQLGVDEQYF,TGCGCCAGCAGCCAACTCGGTGTCGACGAGCAGTACTTC
18,TRBJ1-2,TRBV2,NA,TRBD1,CASKDRGNLYSSNYGYTF,TGTGCCAGCAAGGACAGGGGCAACCTCTACTCTTCAAACTATGGCTACACCTTC
18,TRBJ2-1,TRBV5-3,NA,TRBD2,CARSFRTSGAVSYNEQFF,TGTGCCAGAAGCTTCCGGACTAGCGGAGCCGTCTCCTACAATGAGCAGTTCTTC
14,TRBJ1-4,TRBV2,NA,NA,CASSFYGANEKLFF,TGTGCCAGCAGTTTCTACGGGGCTAATGAAAAACTGTTTTTT
15,TRBJ1-5,TRBV18,NA,TRBD1,CASSPPAGGSQPQHF,TGTGCCAGCTCACCACCGGCAGGGGGCAGTCAGCCCCAGCATTTT
15,TRBJ1-2,TRBV19,NA,TRBD1,CASSVSGTANYGYTF,TGTGCCAGTAGTGTCTCCGGGACAGCTAACTATGGCTACACCTTC
13,TRBJ2-7,TRBV18,NA,TRBD1,CASSPVQGGEQYF,TGTGCCAGCTCTCCTGTACAGGGGGGCGAGCAGTACTTC
13,TRBJ2-1,TRBV4-1,once,TRBD2,CASSPTATSAHLF,TGCGCCAGCAGCCCTACTGCCACTAGCGCGCATCTCTTC
16,TRBJ1-2,TRBV19,once,NA,CASSSTGQALFYGYTF,TGTGCCAGTAGTTCGACAGGCCAGGCCCTATTCTATGGCTACACCTTC
15,TRBJ1-5,TRBV18,NA,NA,CASSPLNGINQPQHF,TGTGCCAGCTCACCCCTCAACGGGATCAATCAGCCCCAGCATTTT
13,TRBJ2-7,TRBV7-9,NA,NA,CASSSGQSYEQYF,TGTGCCAGCAGCTCCGGACAGTCCTACGAGCAGTACTTC
15,TRBJ2-1,TRBV5-6,NA,NA,CASSLVGGSGNEQFF,TGTGCCAGCAGCTTGGTAGGAGGGAGTGGGAATGAGCAGTTCTTC
16,TRBJ1-1,TRBV27,NA,TRBD1,CASSFLSTGVDTEAFF,TGTGCCAGCAGTTTCCTTTCGACAGGGGTGGACACTGAAGCTTTCTTT